This T cell receptor beta chain was recovered during a study of technical replicates of blood from a handful of donors (dated by TCRdb to the late 2010s). V sheds 2 bases and J sheds 5 bases, leaving 7 bases between their ends. Including the terminal cysteine and phenylalanine, the CDR3 comprises 13 residues. The DNA shown is the 39-base CDR3, in frame from base 1. The germline V gene gives CDR1 as KGHSH and CDR2 as LQKENI. Library method: the immunoSEQ multiplex PCR assay. The table was pulled from immuneACCESS by TCRdb, which kept in-frame rearrangements only. Such tables lose some clones; where checked, under half of the loss comes from unresolved V genes, and the rest has no known cause. The sample profile shows about 97,000 clones; approximately 96% of them were found once. The ten most abundant clones make up 0.36% of the sample. Comment on this clone: The antigen it binds to is not known. The input lacks base qualities; no much larger clone sits a single base away.

Rearrangement joined TRBV18 to TRBJ2-1; TRBD1 is possibly the D segment (5 matching bases). Sequenced: T cells isolated from PBMCs. The receptor was derived from a human donor in good health. The CDR3 loop reads CASSPNRNNEQFF. The sequenced DNA is TGTGCCAGCTCACCAAACAGGAACAATGAGCAGTTCTTC.